These T cell receptor beta chains were read from a single sample in a study of T-cell memory formation after mild COVID-19. TCRdb analysed the 5' RACE reads with MiXCR anew, one entry per CDR3 protein. The sample lists 200,000 to 250,000 distinct CDR3 sequences, around 9.5% occurring once. The sequenced material came from PBMCs or a T cell subset sorted from them (not recorded which). The receptors come from a man younger than 35 who had mild COVID-19 (a few samples of this study predate the infection). Cell type and time point are not known. CDR3s include the opening cysteine and the closing phenylalanine or tryptophan. The order of the fields is J gene, V gene, D gene, clone size, CDR3 DNA, CDR3 protein. D genes are given only for firm matches. Clone size is shown for a subset of rows, as once, few, many or a class of expanded clone.

j_call: TRBJ1-2
v_call: TRBV5-1
d_call: TRBD1
clone_size: many
cdr3_nt: TGCGCCAGCAGCTCAGGACAGGACCACTATGGCTACACCTTC
cdr3_aa: CASSSGQDHYGYTF

j_call: TRBJ1-2
v_call: TRBV20-1
d_call: .
clone_size: many
cdr3_nt: TGCAGTGCCAGGACAAACTATGGCTACACCTTC
cdr3_aa: CSARTNYGYTF

j_call: TRBJ1-2
v_call: TRBV21-1
d_call: .
clone_size: few
cdr3_nt: TGTGCCAGCAGCAAGGGGACGGCGCACTATGGCTACACCTTC
cdr3_aa: CASSKGTAHYGYTF

j_call: TRBJ1-4
v_call: TRBV7-9
d_call: TRBD1
clone_size: few
cdr3_nt: TGTGCCAGCAGCCCACCCCGACAGGGCCTGTTTTTT
cdr3_aa: CASSPPRQGLFF

j_call: TRBJ1-6
v_call: TRBV7-2
d_call: .
clone_size: many
cdr3_nt: TGTGCCAGCAGCCCACAGGGCCTTCTTAATTCACCCCTCCACTTT
cdr3_aa: CASSPQGLLNSPLHF

j_call: TRBJ2-5
v_call: TRBV7-2
d_call: .
clone_size: .
cdr3_nt: TGTGCCAGCAGCTTAGCGTTATGGACAGAGCAAGAGACCCAGTACTTC
cdr3_aa: CASSLALWTEQETQYF

j_call: TRBJ1-2
v_call: TRBV14
d_call: .
clone_size: few
cdr3_nt: TGTGCCAGCAGCGCAACGTTTGGCTACACCTTC
cdr3_aa: CASSATFGYTF

j_call: TRBJ2-3
v_call: TRBV20-1
d_call: .
clone_size: few
cdr3_nt: TGCAGTGCTATACGGCCCGCAGCAGATACGCAGTATTTT
cdr3_aa: CSAIRPAADTQYF

j_call: TRBJ2-3
v_call: TRBV11-2
d_call: .
clone_size: .
cdr3_nt: TGTGCCAGCAGCTTCGACAGGATCACAGATACGCAGTATTTT
cdr3_aa: CASSFDRITDTQYF

j_call: TRBJ1-2
v_call: TRBV28
d_call: TRBD1
clone_size: few
cdr3_nt: TGTGCCAGCAGAGGACAGGGACTTAACTATGGCTACACCTTC
cdr3_aa: CASRGQGLNYGYTF

j_call: TRBJ2-5
v_call: TRBV6-2/TRBV6-3
d_call: TRBD2
clone_size: .
cdr3_nt: TGTGCCAGCAGTCAGACTAGCGGGGGGGTGTACTTC
cdr3_aa: CASSQTSGGVYF

j_call: TRBJ1-1
v_call: TRBV11-1
d_call: .
clone_size: many
cdr3_nt: TGTGCCAGCAGCCAACAAACTGGGAACACTGAAGCTTTCTTT
cdr3_aa: CASSQQTGNTEAFF

j_call: TRBJ1-1
v_call: TRBV30
d_call: .
clone_size: .
cdr3_nt: TGTGCCTGGAGTCCGTGGACGGGAAACACTGAAGCTTTCTTT
cdr3_aa: CAWSPWTGNTEAFF

j_call: TRBJ2-1
v_call: TRBV11-3
d_call: TRBD2
clone_size: few
cdr3_nt: TGTGCCAGCAGCTTAACTAGCGAGTTCTACAATGAGCAGTTCTTC
cdr3_aa: CASSLTSEFYNEQFF

j_call: TRBJ2-7
v_call: TRBV6-5
d_call: .
clone_size: few
cdr3_nt: TGTGCCAGCAGTTATGTTTCAGGGAGATACGAGCAGTACTTC
cdr3_aa: CASSYVSGRYEQYF

j_call: TRBJ1-2
v_call: TRBV18
d_call: .
clone_size: few
cdr3_nt: TGTGCCAGCCACAACAGCGATACCGCCAACTATGGCTACACCTTC
cdr3_aa: CASHNSDTANYGYTF

j_call: TRBJ2-3
v_call: TRBV29-1
d_call: .
clone_size: few
cdr3_nt: TGCAGCGGCGGGGACCACAACCCAACAGATACGCAGTATTTT
cdr3_aa: CSGGDHNPTDTQYF

j_call: TRBJ1-1
v_call: TRBV7-8
d_call: TRBD1
clone_size: .
cdr3_nt: TGTGCCAGCAGGCCTACAGGGGCGGGAAAAGCTTTCTTT
cdr3_aa: CASRPTGAGKAFF

j_call: TRBJ1-6
v_call: TRBV6-5
d_call: TRBD1
clone_size: .
cdr3_nt: TGTGCCAGCAGTTACTCACGGGACAGGAATTCACCCCTCCACTTT
cdr3_aa: CASSYSRDRNSPLHF

j_call: TRBJ1-4
v_call: TRBV4-1
d_call: .
clone_size: many
cdr3_nt: TGCGCCAGCAGCGGGCTAACAACTAATGAAAAACTGTTTTTT
cdr3_aa: CASSGLTTNEKLFF